These T cell receptor beta chains were read from a single sample in a study of cytomegalovirus exposure and HLA in healthy donors. The repertoire was sequenced with immunoSEQ multiplex PCR; TCRdb's copy has only in-frame clones and lacks some. The sample includes 150,000 to 200,000 clones, roughly 74% of them seen just once. Sequenced input: PBMCs. Receptors were obtained from a female donor in good health and CMV-seronegative. Both conserved end residues are part of each CDR3. Each record gives: V gene, J gene, D gene, clone size, CDR3 protein, CDR3 DNA. The D gene is left open where the match is weak. Rows give clone size only sometimes, using once, few, many, or a class for an expanded clone.

v_gene: TRBV7-2
j_gene: TRBJ1-3
d_gene: NA
abundance: NA
CDR3aa: CASTPSPGNTIYF
CDR3nt: TGTGCCAGCACCCCGAGTCCTGGAAACACCATATATTTT

v_gene: TRBV23-1
j_gene: TRBJ2-7
d_gene: TRBD1
abundance: once
CDR3aa: CAVHRGWYEQYF
CDR3nt: TGCGCCGTTCACAGGGGATGGTACGAGCAGTACTTC

v_gene: TRBV2
j_gene: TRBJ2-7
d_gene: TRBD1
abundance: once
CDR3aa: CASTSGTGSYEQYF
CDR3nt: TGTGCCAGCACTTCCGGGACAGGGTCCTACGAGCAGTACTTC

v_gene: TRBV7-9
j_gene: TRBJ2-7
d_gene: NA
abundance: NA
CDR3aa: CASSLALGPSHEQYF
CDR3nt: TGTGCCAGCAGCTTAGCTTTGGGCCCCTCCCACGAGCAGTACTTC

v_gene: TRBV10-3
j_gene: TRBJ2-3
d_gene: TRBD2
abundance: NA
CDR3aa: CAISDSGGAGDTQYF
CDR3nt: TGTGCCATCAGTGACAGCGGGGGGGCCGGAGATACGCAGTATTTT

v_gene: TRBV30
j_gene: TRBJ1-5
d_gene: TRBD1
abundance: few
CDR3aa: CAWTGGSNQPQHF
CDR3nt: TGTGCCTGGACAGGGGGTAGCAATCAGCCCCAGCATTTT

v_gene: TRBV27
j_gene: TRBJ2-1
d_gene: NA
abundance: few
CDR3aa: CASSLYTGYNEQFF
CDR3nt: TGTGCCAGCAGTTTATACACGGGCTACAATGAGCAGTTCTTC

v_gene: TRBV7-6
j_gene: TRBJ1-2
d_gene: TRBD1
abundance: few
CDR3aa: CASSAGTGGEGYTF
CDR3nt: TGTGCCAGCAGCGCCGGGACAGGGGGGGAAGGCTACACCTTC

v_gene: TRBV6-5
j_gene: TRBJ2-1
d_gene: TRBD2
abundance: once
CDR3aa: CASSYISAGGPNEQFF
CDR3nt: TGTGCCAGCAGTTACATCTCGGCGGGGGGGCCTAATGAGCAGTTCTTC

v_gene: TRBV18
j_gene: TRBJ1-1
d_gene: NA
abundance: NA
CDR3aa: CASSPQGRGGTEAFF
CDR3nt: TGTGCCAGCTCACCACAGGGAAGAGGGGGCACTGAAGCTTTCTTT

v_gene: TRBV7-8
j_gene: TRBJ2-1
d_gene: TRBD1
abundance: NA
CDR3aa: CASSSDRGRDYNEQFF
CDR3nt: TGTGCCAGCAGCTCCGACAGGGGGAGGGATTACAATGAGCAGTTCTTC

v_gene: TRBV19
j_gene: TRBJ2-7
d_gene: TRBD1
abundance: NA
CDR3aa: CARPTGTGPPSYEQYF
CDR3nt: TGTGCCAGACCTACCGGGACAGGGCCCCCATCCTACGAGCAGTACTTC